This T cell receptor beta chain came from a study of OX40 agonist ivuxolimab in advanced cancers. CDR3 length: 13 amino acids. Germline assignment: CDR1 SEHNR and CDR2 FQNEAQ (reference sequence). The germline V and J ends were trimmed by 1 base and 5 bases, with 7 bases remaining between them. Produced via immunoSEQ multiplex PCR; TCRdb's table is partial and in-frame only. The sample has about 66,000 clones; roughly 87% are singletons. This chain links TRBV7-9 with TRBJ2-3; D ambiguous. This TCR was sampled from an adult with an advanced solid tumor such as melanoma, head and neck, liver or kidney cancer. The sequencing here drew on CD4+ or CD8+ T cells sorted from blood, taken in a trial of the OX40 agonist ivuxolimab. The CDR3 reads CASSLVWVDTQYF. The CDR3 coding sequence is TGTGCCAGCAGCTTAGTGTGGGTAGATACGCAGTATTTT.